This is a list of T cell receptor beta chains from one sample in a study of blood T cell repertoires in COVID-19. TCRdb's table, derived via immunoSEQ multiplex PCR, lists solely in-frame clones and lacks some. This sample has 250,000 to 300,000 clones, with roughly 90% found just once. Specimen: peripheral blood. The receptors originated from a woman between 35 and 50 years old who had recovered from COVID-19. CDR3s include the opening cysteine and the closing phenylalanine or tryptophan. The D gene is left open where the match is weak. Clone size, where shown, is once, few, many, or a class for clones that have expanded.

V gene	clone size	D gene	J gene	CDR3 DNA	CDR3 protein
TRBV3-1/TRBV3-2	once	.	TRBJ2-7	TGTGCCAGCAGCCACAGAGGGGATAGCGGCGCCTTAAGGCAGTACTTC	CASSHRGDSGALRQYF
TRBV19	.	TRBD1	TRBJ1-1	TGTGCCAGTAGTAGGCCGACAGGGCGTATGAACACTGAAGCTTTCTTT	CASSRPTGRMNTEAFF
TRBV3-1/TRBV3-2	.	TRBD1	TRBJ1-1	TGTGCCAGCAGCCGCTCCGGGACAGAGAACACTGAAGCTTTCTTT	CASSRSGTENTEAFF
TRBV10-2	.	TRBD1	TRBJ2-4	TGCGCCAGCAGGGAGAACAGGGGTGGCATTCAGTACTTC	CASRENRGGIQYF
TRBV9	few	TRBD2	TRBJ2-2	TGTGCCAGCAGCGCGCCGCGGGAGGGGGCGCCCACCGGGGAGCTGTTTTTT	CASSAPREGAPTGELFF
TRBV4-1	.	.	TRBJ1-5	TGCGCCAGCAGCCCAAATCCGGGGAGCGGTCAGCCCCAGCATTTT	CASSPNPGSGQPQHF
TRBV3-1/TRBV3-2	.	TRBD2	TRBJ2-4	TGTGCCAGCAGCCAAGGGGGTGCTGCGGGAGGGCCCCGGACCATTCAGTACTTC	CASSQGGAAGGPRTIQYF
TRBV28	few	.	TRBJ1-2	TGTGCCAGCAGTTTAGCGGGGTTAGGCTACACCTTC	CASSLAGLGYTF
TRBV27	.	TRBD2	TRBJ2-7	TGTGCCAGCAGTTTATCGAAACTAGCGGGGGTCTCCTACGAGCAGTACTTC	CASSLSKLAGVSYEQYF
TRBV3-1/TRBV3-2	.	TRBD2	TRBJ2-7	TGTGCCAGCAGCCATCTAGCGGGAGTCGACGAGCAGTACTTC	CASSHLAGVDEQYF
TRBV7-7	.	.	TRBJ2-2	TGTGCTAGCAGCCCGCCCCCCCCGGGAGAAGGGGAGCTGTTTTTT	CASSPPPPGEGELFF
TRBV3-1/TRBV3-2	.	.	TRBJ1-2	TGTGCCAGCAGCCCACTTACTGTATCCAGGGGCGTCTATGGCTACACCTTC	CASSPLTVSRGVYGYTF
TRBV29-1	.	TRBD1	TRBJ2-5	TGCAGCGCCTACAGGGGCGCGGGAGAGACCCAGTACTTC	CSAYRGAGETQYF
TRBV27	.	TRBD1	TRBJ2-1	TGTGCCAGCAGCCCCACAGGGGGCCTCTACAATGAGCAGTTCTTC	CASSPTGGLYNEQFF
TRBV6-6	.	TRBD2	TRBJ2-3	TGTGCCAGCAGTTACTCTAGCGGGAGCTCGGATACGCAGTATTTT	CASSYSSGSSDTQYF
TRBV3-1/TRBV3-2	.	.	TRBJ1-1	TGTGCCAGCAGCCACGCATTGACGGGATATGGGACTGAAGCTTTCTTT	CASSHALTGYGTEAFF
TRBV9	.	TRBD2	TRBJ2-7	TGTGCCAGCAGCGTAGCTAGCGGGAGTTACGAGCAGTACTTC	CASSVASGSYEQYF
TRBV28	.	.	TRBJ2-5	TGTGCCAGCAGTTTCATCGGAGGGGAGGAGACCCAGTACTTC	CASSFIGGEETQYF
TRBV27	.	TRBD2	TRBJ2-7	TGTGCCAGCAGCCGGACGGGACTAGCGGGACCCAGATCCTACGAGCAGTACTTC	CASSRTGLAGPRSYEQYF
TRBV27	.	TRBD1	TRBJ1-2	TGTGCCAGCAGCCGAATAAGGTCAGGGGGCCTGAACTATGGCTACACCTTC	CASSRIRSGGLNYGYTF
TRBV19	once	.	TRBJ2-3	TGTGCCAGTAGTATCCTCTACGGGAGTAGCACAGATACGCAGTATTTT	CASSILYGSSTDTQYF
TRBV2	few	.	TRBJ2-7	TGTGCCAGCAGTGAAGCGCGCGGTAACGGGGAGCAGTACTTC	CASSEARGNGEQYF
TRBV27	.	TRBD1	TRBJ1-2	TGTGCCAGCAGTTTAAAAAGGACAGGGCTCTTTCACTTC	CASSLKRTGLFHF
TRBV24-1	.	.	TRBJ1-2	TGTGCCACCAGTGGGAAGGAGACCTATGGCTACACCTTC	CATSGKETYGYTF
TRBV29-1	.	TRBD2	TRBJ2-5	TGCAGCGGCATACTAGCGGGAGGGGAGACCCAGTACTTC	CSGILAGGETQYF
TRBV7-8	once	.	TRBJ2-1	TGTGCCAGCAGCTTAGGGGAGGCCGAGCAGTTCTTC	CASSLGEAEQFF
TRBV5-1	.	TRBD2	TRBJ2-3	TGCGCCAGCAGCCCAGGGACTAGCGGGACAGATACGCAGTATTTT	CASSPGTSGTDTQYF
TRBV7-9	.	.	TRBJ1-2	TGTGCCAGCAGTTCACCCGGCGGTGGTAACTATGGCTACACCTTC	CASSSPGGGNYGYTF
TRBV2	.	.	TRBJ2-7	TGTGCCAGCACTGGGGAGGCCTACGAGCAGTACTTC	CASTGEAYEQYF
TRBV5-1	.	TRBD2	TRBJ2-7	TGCGCCAGCAGCCTTAGCGGGACTGGACCCTACGAGCAGTACTTC	CASSLSGTGPYEQYF
TRBV11-2	.	TRBD2	TRBJ2-7	TGTGCCAGCAGCTTAGAAGCGGGAGGTCTGCTATTAGAGCAGTACTTC	CASSLEAGGLLLEQYF
TRBV12-3/TRBV12-4	.	.	TRBJ2-7	TGTGCCAGCAGCGAGACAGCTACCTACGAGCAGTACTTC	CASSETATYEQYF
TRBV30	.	.	TRBJ1-3	TGTGCCTGGCGTCAGGCCAGCTCTGGAAACACCATATATTTT	CAWRQASSGNTIYF
TRBV4-1	.	TRBD1	TRBJ1-2	TGCGCCAGCAGCCAGAGGGGGGGGGACAGGCGGAGAAGGTCTAACTATGGCTACACCTTC	CASSQRGGDRRRRSNYGYTF
TRBV2	.	TRBD1	TRBJ2-7	TGTGCCAGCAGCGACAGGGGGTACGAGCAGTACTTC	CASSDRGYEQYF
TRBV6-5	.	TRBD1	TRBJ2-7	TGTGCCAGCAGTCCCTTCGACAGGGCGGCGCAGTACTTC	CASSPFDRAAQYF
TRBV1	.	.	TRBJ2-7	TGCACCAGCAGCCAACCCTTACGCCGGGACAGGGCCTCCTACGAGCAGTACTTC	CTSSQPLRRDRASYEQYF
TRBV5-3	.	TRBD2	TRBJ2-7	TGTGCCAGAAGCTTCACGGGACTAGTAAGGTACGAGCAGTACTTC	CARSFTGLVRYEQYF
TRBV29-1	.	TRBD2	TRBJ2-5	TGCAGCGTTGAAATGGCGGGAGGGGGGGAGACCCAGTACTTC	CSVEMAGGGETQYF
TRBV24-1	.	.	TRBJ2-2	TGTGCCACCCGAGAAGGAGGAATCGGCACCGGGGAGCTGTTTTTT	CATREGGIGTGELFF
TRBV27	.	.	TRBJ1-3	TGTGCCAGCAGTTTGAGGGGGACTGGAAACACCATATATTTT	CASSLRGTGNTIYF
TRBV7-2	.	.	TRBJ2-5	TGTGCCAGCACCGCTCCCGGCCAAGAGACCCAGTACTTC	CASTAPGQETQYF
TRBV18	.	.	TRBJ2-7	TGTGCCAGCTCACCAGAACTGGGCTCCCTATACGAGCAGTACTTC	CASSPELGSLYEQYF
TRBV11-3	.	TRBD2	TRBJ2-7	TGTGCCAGCAGCTCCGGACTAGCGGGAGGGTCGAATGAGCAGTACTTC	CASSSGLAGGSNEQYF
TRBV7-3	.	.	TRBJ2-7	TGTGCCAGCAGCCCCACCACAGGGAACTACGAGCAGTACTTC	CASSPTTGNYEQYF
TRBV5-1	.	.	TRBJ1-2	TGCGCCAGCAGCTTGGACACGTCTAACTATGGCTACACCTTC	CASSLDTSNYGYTF
TRBV18	.	.	TRBJ2-5	TGTGCCAGCTCAGAGATGGACAGTCGAGGCGAGACCCAGTACTTC	CASSEMDSRGETQYF
TRBV3-1/TRBV3-2	.	TRBD2	TRBJ2-2	TGTGCCAGCAGCCCCAGCGGGGCGGGAGACACCGGGGAGCTGTTTTTT	CASSPSGAGDTGELFF
TRBV4-1	.	.	TRBJ1-5	TGCGCCAGCAGCCAAGTGAATGGGGGCGTTCAGCCCCAGCATTTT	CASSQVNGGVQPQHF